This T cell receptor beta chain was profiled in a study of blood T cell repertoires in COVID-19. Study at large: Samples came from the United States, Italy and Spain, spanning acute and convalescent COVID-19. Sample material is recorded as cDNA or gDNA derived from T cells, B-cell-depleted T cells, or PBMCs.

Source study methods: Scientists estimated how many nucleated cells there were by amplifying reference gene primers. The protocol was immunoSEQ multiplex PCR, while the TCRdb copy is restricted to in-frame clones and leaves out a portion. That table furnishes V, J and clone size, whereas the DNA furnished D and trimming. The sample lists some 83,000 clones, about 78% seen once, with about an eighth in the top ten. The CDR3 contains 13 residues. V lost 1 base and J lost 8, with 8 bases in between. Sequencing used peripheral blood. The chain carries TRBV12-3 or TRBV12-4 and TRBJ2-2; D is unclear. This TCR was sampled from a woman aged 80 or over with acute or convalescent COVID-19. The CDR3 region is CASSLGLTGELFF. Here the CDR3 DNA reads TGTGCCAGCAGTTTAGGCCTGACTGGGGAGCTGTTTTTT.